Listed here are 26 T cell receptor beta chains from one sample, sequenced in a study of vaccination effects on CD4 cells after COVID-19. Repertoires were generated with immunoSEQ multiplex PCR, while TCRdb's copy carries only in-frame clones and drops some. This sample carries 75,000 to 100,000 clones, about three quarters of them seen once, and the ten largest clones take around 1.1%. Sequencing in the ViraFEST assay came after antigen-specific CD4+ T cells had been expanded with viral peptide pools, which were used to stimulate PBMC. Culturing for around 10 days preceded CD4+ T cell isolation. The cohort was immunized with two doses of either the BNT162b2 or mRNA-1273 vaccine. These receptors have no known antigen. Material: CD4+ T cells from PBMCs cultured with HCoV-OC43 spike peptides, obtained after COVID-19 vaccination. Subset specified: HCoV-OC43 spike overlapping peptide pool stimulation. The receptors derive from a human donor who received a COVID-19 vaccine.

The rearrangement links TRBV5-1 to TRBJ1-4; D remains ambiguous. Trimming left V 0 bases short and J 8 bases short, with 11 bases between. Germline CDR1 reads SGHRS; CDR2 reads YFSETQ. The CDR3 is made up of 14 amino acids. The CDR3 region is CASSLDVTNEKLFF. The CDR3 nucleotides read TGCGCCAGCAGCTTGGATGTGACAAACGAAAAACTGTTTTTT.

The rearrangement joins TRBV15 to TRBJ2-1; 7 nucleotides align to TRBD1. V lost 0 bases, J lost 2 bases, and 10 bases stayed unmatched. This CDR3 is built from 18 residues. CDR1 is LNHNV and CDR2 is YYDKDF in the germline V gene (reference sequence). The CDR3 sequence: CATSREVQDRITYNEQFF. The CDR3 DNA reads TGTGCCACCAGCAGAGAAGTACAGGACAGGATAACCTACAATGAGCAGTTCTTC.

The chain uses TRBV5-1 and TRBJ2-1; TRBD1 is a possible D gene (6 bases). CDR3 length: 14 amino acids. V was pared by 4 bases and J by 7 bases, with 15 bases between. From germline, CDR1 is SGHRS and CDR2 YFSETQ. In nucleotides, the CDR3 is TGCGCCAGCAGCGAGGGGGAATTTTTAAATGAGCAGTTCTTC. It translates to CASSEGEFLNEQFF. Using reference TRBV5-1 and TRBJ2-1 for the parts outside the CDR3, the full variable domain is KAGVTQTPRYLIKTRGQQVTLSCSPISGHRSVSWYQQTPGQGLQFLFEYFSETQRNKGNFPGRFSGRQFSNSRSEMNVSTLELGDSALYLCASSEGEFLNEQFFGPGTRLTVL.

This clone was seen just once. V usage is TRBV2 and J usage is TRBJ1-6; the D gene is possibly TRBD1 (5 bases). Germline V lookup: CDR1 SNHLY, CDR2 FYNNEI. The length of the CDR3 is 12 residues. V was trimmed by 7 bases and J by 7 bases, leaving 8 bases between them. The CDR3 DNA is TGTGCCAGCACCAGGGAAAATTCACCCCTCCACTTT. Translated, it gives CASTRENSPLHF.

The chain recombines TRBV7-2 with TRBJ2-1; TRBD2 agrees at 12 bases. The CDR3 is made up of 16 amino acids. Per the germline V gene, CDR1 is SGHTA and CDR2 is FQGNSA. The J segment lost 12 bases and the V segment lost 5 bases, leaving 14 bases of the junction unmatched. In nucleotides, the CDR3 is TGTGCCAGCAGCCCGCAGATAGGGCCTAGCGGGGGGGTGCAGTTCTTC. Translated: CASSPQIGPSGGVQFF.

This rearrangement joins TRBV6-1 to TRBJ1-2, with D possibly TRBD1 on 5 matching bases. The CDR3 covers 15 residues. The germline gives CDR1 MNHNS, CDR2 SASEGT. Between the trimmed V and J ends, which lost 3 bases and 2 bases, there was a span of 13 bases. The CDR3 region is CASSDPSGGNYGYTF. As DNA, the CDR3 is TGTGCCAGCAGTGATCCCTCGGGGGGGAACTATGGCTACACCTTC.

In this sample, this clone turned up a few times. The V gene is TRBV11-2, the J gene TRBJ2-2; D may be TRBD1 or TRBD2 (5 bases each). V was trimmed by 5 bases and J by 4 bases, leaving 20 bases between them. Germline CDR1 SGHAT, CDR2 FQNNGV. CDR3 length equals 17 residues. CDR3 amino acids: CASSPRGGGVFTGELFF. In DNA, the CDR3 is TGTGCCAGCAGCCCCCGGGGTGGGGGAGTTTTCACCGGGGAGCTGTTTTTT.

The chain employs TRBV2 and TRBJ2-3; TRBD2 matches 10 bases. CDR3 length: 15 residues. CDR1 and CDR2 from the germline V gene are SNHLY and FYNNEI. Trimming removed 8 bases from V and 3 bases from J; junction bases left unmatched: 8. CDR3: CASRPSGGPTDTQYF. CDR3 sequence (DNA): TGTGCCAGCCGTCCTAGCGGGGGTCCGACAGATACGCAGTATTTT.

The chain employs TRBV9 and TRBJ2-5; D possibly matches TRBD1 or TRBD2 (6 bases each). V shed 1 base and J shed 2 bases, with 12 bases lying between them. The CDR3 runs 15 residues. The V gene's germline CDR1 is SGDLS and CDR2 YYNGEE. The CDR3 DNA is TGTGCCAGCAGCGTATTAGGGGGGCCTCAAGAGACCCAGTACTTC. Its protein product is CASSVLGGPQETQYF.

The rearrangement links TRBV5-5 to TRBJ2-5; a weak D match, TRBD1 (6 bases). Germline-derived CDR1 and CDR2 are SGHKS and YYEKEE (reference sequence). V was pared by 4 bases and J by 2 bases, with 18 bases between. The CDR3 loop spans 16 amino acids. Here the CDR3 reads CASSVIRGADQETQYF. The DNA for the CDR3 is TGTGCCAGCAGCGTGATCAGGGGAGCGGATCAAGAGACCCAGTACTTC.

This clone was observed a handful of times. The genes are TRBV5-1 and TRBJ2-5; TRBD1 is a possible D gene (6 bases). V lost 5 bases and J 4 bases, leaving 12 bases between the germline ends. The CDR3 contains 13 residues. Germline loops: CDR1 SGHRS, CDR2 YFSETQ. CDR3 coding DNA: TGCGCCAGCAGTGGGACACTGGGAGAGACCCAGTACTTC. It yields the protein CASSGTLGETQYF.

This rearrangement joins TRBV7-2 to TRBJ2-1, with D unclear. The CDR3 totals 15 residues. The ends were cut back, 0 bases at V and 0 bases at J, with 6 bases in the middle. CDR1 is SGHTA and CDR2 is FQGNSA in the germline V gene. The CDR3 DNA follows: TGTGCCAGCAGCTTAGCGGCAGCCTCCTACAATGAGCAGTTCTTC. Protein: CASSLAAASYNEQFF.

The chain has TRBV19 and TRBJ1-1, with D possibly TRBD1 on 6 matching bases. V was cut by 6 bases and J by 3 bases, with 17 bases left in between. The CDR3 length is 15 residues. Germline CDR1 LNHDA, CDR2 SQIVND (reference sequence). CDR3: CASRQGRELYTEAFF. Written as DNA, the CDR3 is TGTGCCAGTAGGCAGGGGCGGGAACTATACACTGAAGCTTTCTTT.

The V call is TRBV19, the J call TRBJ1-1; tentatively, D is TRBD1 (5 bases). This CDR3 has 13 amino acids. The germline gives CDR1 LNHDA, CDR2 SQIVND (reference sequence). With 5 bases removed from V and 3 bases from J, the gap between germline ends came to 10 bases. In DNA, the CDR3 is TGTGCCAGTAGTCTTGACAGTCACACTGAAGCTTTCTTT. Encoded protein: CASSLDSHTEAFF.

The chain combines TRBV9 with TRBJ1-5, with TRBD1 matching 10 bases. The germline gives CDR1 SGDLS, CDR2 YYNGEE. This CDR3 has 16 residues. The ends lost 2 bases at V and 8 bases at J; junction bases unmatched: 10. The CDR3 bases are TGTGCCAGCAGCGTCAGTGGGGGGACAGGGGCTGAGCCCCAGCATTTT. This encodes CASSVSGGTGAEPQHF. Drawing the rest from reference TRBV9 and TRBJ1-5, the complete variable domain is DSGVTQTPKHLITATGQRVTLRCSPRSGDLSVYWYQQSLDQGLQFLIQYYNGEERAKGNILERFSAQQFPDLHSELNLSSLELGDSALYFCASSVSGGTGAEPQHFGDGTRLSIL.

For the CDR3, the DNA is TGTGCCATCAGTGAGGGGCAGGCCCCACCGAACACTGAAGCTTTCTTT. It is translated as CAISEGQAPPNTEAFF. V usage is TRBV10-3 and J usage is TRBJ1-1; D unclear. There are 16 residues in the CDR3. V was pared by 2 bases and J by 1 base, with 14 bases between. Germline V gene data show CDR1 as ENHRY and CDR2 as SYGVKD.

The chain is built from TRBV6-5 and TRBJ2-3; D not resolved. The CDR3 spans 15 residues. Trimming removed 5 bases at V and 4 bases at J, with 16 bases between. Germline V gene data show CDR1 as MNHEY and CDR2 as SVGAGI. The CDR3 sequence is CASSTRASSPDTQYF. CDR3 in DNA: TGTGCCAGCAGTACTCGGGCTTCATCCCCAGATACGCAGTATTTT.

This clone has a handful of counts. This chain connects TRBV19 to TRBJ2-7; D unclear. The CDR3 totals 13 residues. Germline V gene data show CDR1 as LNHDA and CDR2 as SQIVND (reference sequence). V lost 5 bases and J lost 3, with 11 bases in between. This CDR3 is CASSLLWGYEQYV. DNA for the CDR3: TGTGCCAGTAGTCTACTATGGGGCTACGAGCAGTACGTC.

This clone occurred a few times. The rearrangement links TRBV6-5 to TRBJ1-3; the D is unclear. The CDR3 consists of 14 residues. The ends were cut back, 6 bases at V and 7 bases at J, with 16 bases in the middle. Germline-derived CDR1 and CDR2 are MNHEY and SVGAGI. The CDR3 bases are TGTGCCAGCAGAGAGACGGGAAGACGCAACACCATATATTTT. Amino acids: CASRETGRRNTIYF.

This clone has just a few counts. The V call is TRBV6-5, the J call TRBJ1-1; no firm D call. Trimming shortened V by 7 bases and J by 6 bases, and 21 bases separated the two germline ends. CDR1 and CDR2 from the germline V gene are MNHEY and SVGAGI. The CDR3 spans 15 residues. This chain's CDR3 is CASNLGGSNRAEAFF. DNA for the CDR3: TGTGCCAGCAACTTGGGCGGGTCCAATAGGGCTGAAGCTTTCTTT.

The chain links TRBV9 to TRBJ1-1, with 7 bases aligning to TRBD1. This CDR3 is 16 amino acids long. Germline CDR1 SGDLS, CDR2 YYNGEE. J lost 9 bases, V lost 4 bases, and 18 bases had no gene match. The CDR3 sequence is CASSSRDMGGGQKAFF. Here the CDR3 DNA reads TGTGCCAGCAGCTCACGAGATATGGGAGGGGGACAGAAAGCTTTCTTT. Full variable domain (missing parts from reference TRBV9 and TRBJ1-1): DSGVTQTPKHLITATGQRVTLRCSPRSGDLSVYWYQQSLDQGLQFLIQYYNGEERAKGNILERFSAQQFPDLHSELNLSSLELGDSALYFCASSSRDMGGGQKAFFGQGTRLTVV.

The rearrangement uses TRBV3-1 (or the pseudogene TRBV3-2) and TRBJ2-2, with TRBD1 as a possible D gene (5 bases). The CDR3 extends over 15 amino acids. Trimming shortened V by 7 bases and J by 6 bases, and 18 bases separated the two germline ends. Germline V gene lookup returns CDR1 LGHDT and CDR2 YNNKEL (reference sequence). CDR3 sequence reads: CASNNRLLAPGELFF. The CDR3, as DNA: TGTGCCAGCAATAACAGGTTGTTGGCTCCCGGGGAGCTGTTTTTT.

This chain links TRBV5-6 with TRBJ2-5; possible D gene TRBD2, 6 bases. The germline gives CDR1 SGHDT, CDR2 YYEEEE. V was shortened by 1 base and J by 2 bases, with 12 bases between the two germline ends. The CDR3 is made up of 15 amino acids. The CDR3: CASSLTGGPQETQYF. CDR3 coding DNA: TGTGCCAGCAGCTTGACCGGGGGTCCTCAAGAGACCCAGTACTTC.

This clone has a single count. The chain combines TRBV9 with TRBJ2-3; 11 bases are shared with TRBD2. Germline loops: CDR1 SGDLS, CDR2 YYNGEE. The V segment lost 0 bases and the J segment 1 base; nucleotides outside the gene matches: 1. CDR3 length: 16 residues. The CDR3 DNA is TGTGCCAGCAGCGTAGCGACTAGCGGGGGCACAGATACGCAGTATTTT. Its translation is CASSVATSGGTDTQYF.

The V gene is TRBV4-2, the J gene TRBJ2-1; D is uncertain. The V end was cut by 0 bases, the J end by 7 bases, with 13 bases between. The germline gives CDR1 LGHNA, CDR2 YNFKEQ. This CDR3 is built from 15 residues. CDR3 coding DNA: TGTGCCAGCAGCCAAGATTTTTGGGGTCGGAATGAGCAGTTCTTC. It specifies CASSQDFWGRNEQFF.

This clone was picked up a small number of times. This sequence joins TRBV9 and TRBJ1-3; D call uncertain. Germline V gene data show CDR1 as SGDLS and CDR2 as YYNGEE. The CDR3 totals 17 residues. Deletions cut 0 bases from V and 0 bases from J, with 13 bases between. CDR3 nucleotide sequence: TGTGCCAGCAGCGTAGGCCTTTTGGGTGCCTCTGGAAACACCATATATTTT. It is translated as CASSVGLLGASGNTIYF.